The TCR beta chain under discussion was sequenced for a study of molecular identifiers for immune sequencing clone quantification (dated by TCRdb to about 2018). For the wider study: In a replicate experiment, RNA from around 18,000 or 91,000 naive CD8 T cells was split into five aliquots, four of which were sequenced. This methods study used CD8 T cells to benchmark TCR RNA copy counting and molecular-identifier clustering-based TCR repertoire sequencing (MIDCIRS). Broad study findings and their caveats: In CMV-specific effector cells, clones with more than 20 RNA copies accounted for over 99% of molecules, whereas in naive cells such clones accounted for under 1%. Even against a background of about a million naive CD8 T cells, spiked-in Jurkat TCR RNA amounting to a single cell's worth was reported to be detectable. Spiked-in Jurkat TCR RNA (approximately 10 copies' worth), which is not part of the donor repertoire, was contained in the naive libraries. Modeling estimated about 3.3 recovered TCR RNA copies per cell, compared with about 10 by digital PCR, which implies roughly 30% capture efficiency. Identical TCR molecules sharing a barcode could cause highly expanded clone sizes to be underestimated. When barcode sub-clustering was left out, chimeric consensus sequences inflated TCR diversity, with chimeras reaching as high as 47%.

The CDR3 has 14 amino acids, counting the end cysteine and phenylalanine. CDR3 DNA is the only sequence kept; it has 42 bases, read in frame from the first base. The germline V gene yields SNHLY for CDR1 and FYNNEI for CDR2. Trimming costs V 6 bases and J 0 bases, and their ends lie 9 bases apart. Libraries of naive CD8 T cells were generated from about 21,000 to 970,000 sorted cells, with 10%, 30% or 50% of the purified RNA used. Naive CD8 T cells were FACS-sorted as CD8+CD4-CCR7+CD45RA+ on a BD FACSAria II into RLT Plus buffer. To test detection sensitivity, Jurkat RNA equivalent to more than 9 TCR copies was spiked into samples of about 19,000-1,000,000 naive CD8 T cells. Enrichment of CD8 T cells was performed with RosetteSep CD8+ T Cell Enrichment Cocktail and Ficoll-Paque, after which ACK red cell lysis was carried out. Worth noting for this clonotype: Its antigen is not yet known. There are no base qualities to consult, and no much larger clone falls within one base.

Library creation used PCR. The instrument was an Illumina HiSeq 4000. Bulk TCR libraries were made following a previously described method, with the TCR primers given in Table S5. Purification of total RNA was performed with the Qiagen AllPrep DNA/RNA kit. Before analysis, reads from multiple sequencing runs of the same library were pooled. For the original study's pipeline: Reads were retained only if their TCR constant sequence matched exactly, and those retained reads were trimmed to 150 nt and grouped according to their 12-nt molecular barcodes. Reads within each barcode group were sub-clustered using a 15% Levenshtein threshold, and quality-weighted consensus sequences were constructed for each RNA molecule. Non-functional sequences were discarded, and so were lower-count sequences lying one edit away from another sequence. Barcode sub-clusters with fewer than 20% of the maximum read count were removed, based on fitting two negative binomial distributions. In-frame beta chains were kept once TCRdb had trimmed the public reads at Q25 with fastp and called clones with MiXCR. Entries are consolidated by CDR3 protein sequence, retaining the most common genes and DNA. None of the V and J calls come from the authors' own analysis; TCRdb made them. The sample contains about 320,000 distinct CDR3 sequences, about a fifth of them found a single time. Jointly, the top ten make up 0.81% of the sample.

The sequence derives from a human donor in good health. Some libraries in this study had Jurkat cell RNA spiked in. The receptor chain draws on TRBV2 and TRBJ1-5; the D gene cannot be named for sure. Sequences were obtained from naive CD8+ T cells from blood, with Jurkat cell RNA spiked in. Per the publication, the cell subset or site label means: FACS-sorted CD8+CD4-CCR7+CD45RA+ naive T cells. Here the CDR3 is given as CASRPTYSNQPQHF. The nucleotide sequence reads TGTGCCAGCAGGCCCACATATAGCAATCAGCCCCAGCATTTT. Reference TRBV2 and TRBJ1-5 genes cover what lies past the CDR3, so the full variable domain is EPEVTQTPSHQVTQMGQEVILRCVPISNHLYFYWYRQILGQKVEFLVSFYNNEISEKSEIFDDQFSVERPDGSNFTLKIRSTKLEDSAMYFCASRPTYSNQPQHFGDGTRLSIL.